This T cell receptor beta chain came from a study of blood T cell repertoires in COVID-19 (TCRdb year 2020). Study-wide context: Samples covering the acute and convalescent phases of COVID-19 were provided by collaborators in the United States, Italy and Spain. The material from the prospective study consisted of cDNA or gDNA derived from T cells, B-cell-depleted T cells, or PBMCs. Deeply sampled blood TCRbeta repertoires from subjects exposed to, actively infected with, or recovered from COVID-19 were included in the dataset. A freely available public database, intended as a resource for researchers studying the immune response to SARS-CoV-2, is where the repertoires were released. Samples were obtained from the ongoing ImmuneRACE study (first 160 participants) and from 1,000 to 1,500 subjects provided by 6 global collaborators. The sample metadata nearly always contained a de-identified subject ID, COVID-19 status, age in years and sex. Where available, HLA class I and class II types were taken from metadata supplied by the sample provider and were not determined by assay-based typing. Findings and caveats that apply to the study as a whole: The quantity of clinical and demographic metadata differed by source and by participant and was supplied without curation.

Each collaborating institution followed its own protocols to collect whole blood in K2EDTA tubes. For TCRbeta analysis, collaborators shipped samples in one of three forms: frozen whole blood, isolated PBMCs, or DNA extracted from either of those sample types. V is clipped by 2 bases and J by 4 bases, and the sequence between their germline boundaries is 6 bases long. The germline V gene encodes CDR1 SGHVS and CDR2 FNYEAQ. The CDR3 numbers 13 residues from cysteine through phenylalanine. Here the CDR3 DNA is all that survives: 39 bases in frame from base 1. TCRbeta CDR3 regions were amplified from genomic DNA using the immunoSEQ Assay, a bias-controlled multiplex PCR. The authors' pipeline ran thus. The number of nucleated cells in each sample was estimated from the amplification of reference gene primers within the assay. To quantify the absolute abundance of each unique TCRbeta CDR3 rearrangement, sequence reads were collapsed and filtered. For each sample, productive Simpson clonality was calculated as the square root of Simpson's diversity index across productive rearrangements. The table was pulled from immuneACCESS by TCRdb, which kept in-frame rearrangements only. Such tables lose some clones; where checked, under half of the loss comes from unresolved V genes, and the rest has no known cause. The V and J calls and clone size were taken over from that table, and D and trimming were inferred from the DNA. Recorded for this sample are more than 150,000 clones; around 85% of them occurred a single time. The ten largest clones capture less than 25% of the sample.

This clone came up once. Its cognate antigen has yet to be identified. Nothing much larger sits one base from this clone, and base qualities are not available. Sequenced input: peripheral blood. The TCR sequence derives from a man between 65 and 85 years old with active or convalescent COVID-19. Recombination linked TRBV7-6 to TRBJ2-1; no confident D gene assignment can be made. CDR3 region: CASSLTEYNEQFF. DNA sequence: TGTGCCAGCAGCTTAACGGAGTACAATGAGCAGTTCTTC.